This T cell receptor beta chain was documented in a study of CD8 T cell repertoires and HIV-1 epitope variants. Study in general: T cells were stimulated with Twenty-five Gag and Nef peptides separately. IL-2, IL-7 and IL-15 were added on days 3 and 7 of roughly 11-day cultures.

With 6 bases removed from V and 6 bases from J, the gap between germline ends came to 15 bases. In germline, CDR1 is MDHEN, CDR2 SYDVKM. This CDR3 contains 14 residues. As concerns this clone: Its cognate antigen is unknown. Other DNA sequences in this specimen translate into the identical CDR3.

The protocol was immunoSEQ multiplex PCR, while the TCRdb copy is restricted to in-frame clones and leaves out a portion. The repertoire holds tens of thousands of clones, with over 70% as singletons. Study-wide findings and caveats: Some ten TCR beta clonotypes were antigen-specific, six apparently recognizing autologous or escape variants.

This clonotype was obtained from a male donor with HIV. Material for sequencing was uncultured baseline CD8+ T cells from peripheral blood mononuclear cells (PBMCs). V is TRBV28 and J is TRBJ1-5; possibly TRBD1 for D (5 bases). The CDR3 reads CASSLGQGGQPQHF. The DNA for the CDR3 is TGTGCCAGCAGCCTAGGGCAGGGTGGTCAGCCCCAGCATTTT.